This T cell receptor beta chain was recorded in a study of OX40 agonist ivuxolimab in advanced cancers. Sequenced by immunoSEQ multiplex PCR; TCRdb stores in-frame clones only, minus some. Among more than 65,000 clones, about 88% were seen once, and the ten largest hold 0.65% to 0.9%. Autoimmune disease history or systemic immunosuppression excluded patients. Sampling times: baseline, cycle 4 day 1, cycle 7 day 1. V gave up 6 bases and J gave up 0 bases, with 9 bases separating them. Germline V gives CDR1 MNHEY, CDR2 SVGAGI. CDR3 size: 15 residues. This clonotype originated in an adult with an advanced solid tumor such as melanoma, head and neck, liver or kidney cancer. The material sequenced was CD4+ or CD8+ T cells sorted from blood, taken in a trial of the OX40 agonist ivuxolimab. The chain employs TRBV6-5 and TRBJ2-6; no firm D call. CDR3 protein: CASRSLGSGANVLTF. The CDR3 coding sequence is TGTGCCAGCAGGTCTTTGGGCTCTGGGGCCAACGTCCTGACTTTC.